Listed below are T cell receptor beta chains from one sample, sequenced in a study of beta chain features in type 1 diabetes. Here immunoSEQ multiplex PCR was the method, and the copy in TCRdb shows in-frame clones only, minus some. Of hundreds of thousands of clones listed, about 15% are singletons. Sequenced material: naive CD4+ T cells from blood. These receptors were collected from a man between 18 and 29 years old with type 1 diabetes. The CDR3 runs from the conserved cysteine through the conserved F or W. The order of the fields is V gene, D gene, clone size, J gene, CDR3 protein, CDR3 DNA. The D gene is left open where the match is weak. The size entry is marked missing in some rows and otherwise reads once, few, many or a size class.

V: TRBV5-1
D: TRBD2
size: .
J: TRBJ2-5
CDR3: CASTRLAGWETQYF
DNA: TGCGCCAGCACCAGACTAGCGGGGTGGGAGACCCAGTACTTC

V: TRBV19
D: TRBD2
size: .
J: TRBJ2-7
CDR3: CASRESGKSAEQYF
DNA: TGTGCCAGTAGAGAGAGCGGGAAATCGGCCGAGCAGTACTTC

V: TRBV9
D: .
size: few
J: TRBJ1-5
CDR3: CASSAGGGINQPQHF
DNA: TGTGCCAGCAGCGCGGGGGGGGGCATCAATCAGCCCCAGCATTTT

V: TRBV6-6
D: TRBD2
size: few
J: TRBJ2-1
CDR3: CASQWREGGRNEQFF
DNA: TGTGCCAGCCAATGGCGGGAGGGGGGCCGCAATGAGCAGTTCTTC

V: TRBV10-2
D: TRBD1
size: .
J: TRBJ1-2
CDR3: CASRPGTGNYGYTF
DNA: TGCGCCAGCAGGCCCGGGACAGGGAACTATGGCTACACCTTC

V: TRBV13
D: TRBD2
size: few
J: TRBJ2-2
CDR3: CASSARGVTGELFF
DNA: TGTGCCAGCAGCGCTCGGGGGGTCACCGGGGAGCTGTTTTTT

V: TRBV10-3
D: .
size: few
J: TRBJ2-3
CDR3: CAISVELGTDTQYF
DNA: TGTGCCATCAGTGTTGAGTTGGGCACAGATACGCAGTATTTT

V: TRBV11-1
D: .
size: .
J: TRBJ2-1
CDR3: CASSFNGYYNEQFF
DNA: TGTGCCAGCAGCTTCAACGGTTATTACAATGAGCAGTTCTTC

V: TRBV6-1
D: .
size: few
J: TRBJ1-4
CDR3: CASSTNEKLFF
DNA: TGTGCCAGCAGTACAAATGAAAAACTGTTTTTT

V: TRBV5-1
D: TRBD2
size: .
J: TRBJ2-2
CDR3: CASSLPLLAGGGGELFF
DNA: TGCGCCAGCAGCTTGCCTCTTCTAGCGGGAGGAGGCGGGGAGCTGTTTTTT

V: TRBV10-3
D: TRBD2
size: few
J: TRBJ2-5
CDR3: CAISGTSGGPQETQYF
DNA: TGTGCCATCAGCGGGACTAGCGGGGGGCCTCAAGAGACCCAGTACTTC

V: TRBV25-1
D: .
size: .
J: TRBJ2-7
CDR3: CASPPQGGAYEQYF
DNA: TGTGCCAGCCCCCCCCAGGGGGGAGCCTACGAGCAGTACTTC

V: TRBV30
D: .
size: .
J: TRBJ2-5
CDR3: CAWSWGQGRETQYF
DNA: TGTGCCTGGAGTTGGGGGCAGGGAAGAGAGACCCAGTACTTC

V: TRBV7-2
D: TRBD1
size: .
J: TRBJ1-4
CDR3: CASSTGDRAGEKLFF
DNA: TGTGCCAGCAGCACCGGGGACAGGGCGGGAGAAAAACTGTTTTTT

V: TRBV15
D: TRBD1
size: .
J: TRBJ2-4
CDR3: CATSPLRGRAKNIQYF
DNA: TGTGCCACCAGCCCTCTCAGGGGGCGCGCCAAAAACATTCAGTACTTC

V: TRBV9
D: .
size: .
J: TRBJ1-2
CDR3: CASSVDPGRGYTF
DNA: TGTGCCAGCAGCGTAGACCCAGGGCGAGGCTACACCTTC